In its sample, the clone carrying this T cell receptor (beta chain) was seen many times. What it binds is not known. The CDR3 has 14 residues. Germline lookup yields CDR1 SEHNR and CDR2 FQNEAQ (reference sequence). Trimming shortened V by 0 bases and J by 7 bases, and 10 bases separated the two germline ends. This sample stems from a study of regulatory T cells in long-lasting Graves disease. Study-level findings and limits: Persistent disease preferred TRBV28, TRBJ1-2 and TRBJ2-5. Graves' patients with persistent disease showed TCR diversity lower than patients newly diagnosed.

Arm-PCR with iRepertoire HTBI primers amplified the CDR3 regions for these TCR beta libraries. TCRdb re-derived calls from the multiplex PCR reads in MiXCR, one entry per CDR3 protein. The data contain about 540,000 distinct CDR3 sequences, around an eighth of them singletons. Specified time point: newly diagnosed GD, antithyroid drugs for less than 3 months. Extracted PBMC RNA gave rise to the TCR library. The same specimen was also included in a second study, on T cells in Graves' hyperthyroidism and ophthalmopathy. That work contributes: The model forecast ophthalmopathy, anticipating it by a median about six months before onset.

The sequence was obtained from a man aged 25 to 45 with Graves disease. The chain recombines TRBV7-9 with TRBJ1-5; no clear D gene. This specimen consisted of peripheral blood mononuclear cells (PBMCs), obtained at new diagnosis, from a patient treated with antithyroid drugs. Written as DNA, the CDR3 is TGTGCCAGCAGCTTAGCACAGAAGCGGCAGCCCCAGCATTTT. It translates to CASSLAQKRQPQHF. The full variable domain, rest sourced from reference TRBV7-9 and TRBJ1-5, is DTGVSQNPRHKITKRGQNVTFRCDPISEHNRLYWYRQTLGQGPEFLTYFQNEAQLEKSRLLSDRFSAERPKGSFSTLEIQRTEQGDSAMYLCASSLAQKRQPQHFGDGTRLSIL.